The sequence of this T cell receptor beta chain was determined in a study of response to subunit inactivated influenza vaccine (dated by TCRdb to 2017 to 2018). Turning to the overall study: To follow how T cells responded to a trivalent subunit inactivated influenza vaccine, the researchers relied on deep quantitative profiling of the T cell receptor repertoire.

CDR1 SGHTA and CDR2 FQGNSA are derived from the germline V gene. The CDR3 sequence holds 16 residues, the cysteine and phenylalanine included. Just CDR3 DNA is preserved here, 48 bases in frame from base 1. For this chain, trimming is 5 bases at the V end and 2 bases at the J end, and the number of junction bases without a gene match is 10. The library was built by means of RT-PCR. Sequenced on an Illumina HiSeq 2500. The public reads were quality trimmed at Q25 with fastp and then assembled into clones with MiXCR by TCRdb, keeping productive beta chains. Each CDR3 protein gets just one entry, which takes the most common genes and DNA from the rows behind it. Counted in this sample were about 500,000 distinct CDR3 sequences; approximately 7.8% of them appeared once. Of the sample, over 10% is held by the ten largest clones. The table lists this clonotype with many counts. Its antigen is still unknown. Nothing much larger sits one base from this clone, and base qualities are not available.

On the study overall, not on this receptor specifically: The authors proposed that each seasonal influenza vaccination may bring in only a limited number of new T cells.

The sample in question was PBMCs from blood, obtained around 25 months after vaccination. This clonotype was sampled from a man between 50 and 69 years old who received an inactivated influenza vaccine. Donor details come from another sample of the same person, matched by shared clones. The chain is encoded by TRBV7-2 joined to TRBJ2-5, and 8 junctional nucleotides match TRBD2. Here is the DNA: TGTGCCAGCAGCGCTCAGCGGGGGAGGTTTCAAGAGACCCAGTACTTC. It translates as CASSAQRGRFQETQYF.